This is a list of T cell receptor beta chains from one sample in a study of blood T cell repertoires in COVID-19. Clones were read by immunoSEQ multiplex PCR, and TCRdb kept only the in-frame ones, dropping some. The repertoire consists of around 330,000 clones, with 75% to 90% occurring once and the leading ten covering around a tenth. Sequences were obtained from PBMCs or T cells enriched from blood (not recorded which). The source is a woman in her 40s who had recovered from COVID-19. Each CDR3 is given with its conserved first and last residue. Fields, in order: V gene, J gene, clone size, CDR3 length, D gene, CDR3 DNA, CDR3 protein. A D gene is named only where the DNA matches it firmly. Clone size is not always given. Where it is, it says once, few, many or a class for expanded clones.

V: TRBV7-8
J: TRBJ2-7
size: NA
length: 15
D: TRBD2
DNA: TGTGCCAGCAGCTTAGACGGGACTAGCTCCTACGAGCAGTACTTC
CDR3: CASSLDGTSSYEQYF

V: TRBV6-2/TRBV6-3
J: TRBJ1-5
size: NA
length: 13
D: NA
DNA: TGTGCCAGCAGTTACTCGCCCCGGCAGCCCCAGCATTTT
CDR3: CASSYSPRQPQHF

V: TRBV10-3
J: TRBJ2-5
size: NA
length: 15
D: TRBD1
DNA: TGTGCCATCAGTGAGTCGACAGGGATTGGGGAGACCCAGTACTTC
CDR3: CAISESTGIGETQYF

V: TRBV15
J: TRBJ2-1
size: many
length: 14
D: NA
DNA: TGTGCCACCAGCAGAGACGTTGGACTGACCCACCGGGTCTTC
CDR3: CATSRDVGLTHRVF

V: TRBV10-2
J: TRBJ2-2
size: NA
length: 15
D: NA
DNA: TGCGCCACTTTTATTAGGCAGGGTAACACCGGGGAGCTGTTTTTT
CDR3: CATFIRQGNTGELFF

V: TRBV5-1
J: TRBJ2-5
size: once
length: 16
D: TRBD2
DNA: TGCGCCAGCAGCCTTGGGAGGGTAGCCGTCCAAGAGACCCAGTACTTC
CDR3: CASSLGRVAVQETQYF

V: TRBV10-3
J: TRBJ1-1
size: once
length: 15
D: NA
DNA: TGTGCCATCAGTGAGTATATGACACAGTACACTGAAGCTTTCTTT
CDR3: CAISEYMTQYTEAFF

V: TRBV18
J: TRBJ2-2
size: NA
length: 15
D: NA
DNA: TGTGCCAGCTCACCGCTACCGCCGAACACCGGGGAGCTGTTTTTT
CDR3: CASSPLPPNTGELFF

V: TRBV7-6
J: TRBJ2-7
size: NA
length: 15
D: TRBD1
DNA: TGTGCCAGCAGCCCAGCGGGGGGACAGGGGGGCGAGCAGTACTTC
CDR3: CASSPAGGQGGEQYF

V: TRBV30
J: TRBJ1-1
size: NA
length: 14
D: TRBD1
DNA: TGTGCCTGGATCCGGGACAGGGGGCCAGGGGAAGCTTTCTTT
CDR3: CAWIRDRGPGEAFF

V: TRBV7-2
J: TRBJ2-3
size: NA
length: 16
D: NA
DNA: TGTGCCAGCAGCTTAGGGGTGGGGGCCCGCACAGATACGCAGTATTTT
CDR3: CASSLGVGARTDTQYF

V: TRBV20-1
J: TRBJ1-2
size: NA
length: 15
D: NA
DNA: TGCAGTGCTAGTTGGGGGGGTATTAGCAACTATGGCTACACCTTC
CDR3: CSASWGGISNYGYTF

V: TRBV18
J: TRBJ2-5
size: NA
length: 15
D: NA
DNA: TGTGCCAGCTCACCCGGACAGGGACTACAAGAGACCCAGTACTTC
CDR3: CASSPGQGLQETQYF

V: TRBV10-1
J: TRBJ2-6
size: NA
length: 17
D: TRBD1
DNA: TGCGCCAGCAGTGGGGACAGGGCAGTCCCTGGGGCCAACGTCCTGACTTTC
CDR3: CASSGDRAVPGANVLTF

V: TRBV29-1
J: TRBJ2-2
size: NA
length: 13
D: NA
DNA: TGCAGCGTTGAAGACTGGGCCACCGGGGAGCTGTTTTTT
CDR3: CSVEDWATGELFF

V: TRBV7-9
J: TRBJ2-7
size: NA
length: 14
D: NA
DNA: TGTGCCAGCAGCCCCCAAGGGGACTCCTACGAGCAGTACTTC
CDR3: CASSPQGDSYEQYF

V: TRBV9
J: TRBJ2-2
size: NA
length: 13
D: NA
DNA: TGTGCCAGCACTGGGCATTTGACCGGGGAGCTGTTTTTT
CDR3: CASTGHLTGELFF

V: TRBV19
J: TRBJ1-4
size: few
length: 14
D: TRBD1
DNA: TGTGCCAGTAGTCTCGGACAGGGTAATGAAAAACTGTTTTTT
CDR3: CASSLGQGNEKLFF

V: TRBV4-1
J: TRBJ1-1
size: NA
length: 15
D: NA
DNA: TGCGCCAGCAGCCTCGGACCGGGAGGCTACACTGAAGCTTTCTTT
CDR3: CASSLGPGGYTEAFF

V: TRBV11-2
J: TRBJ1-2
size: few
length: 14
D: NA
DNA: TGTGCCAGCAGCCCAGCGGGGCTGCTTTATGGCTACACCTTC
CDR3: CASSPAGLLYGYTF

V: TRBV7-3
J: TRBJ2-2
size: NA
length: 15
D: NA
DNA: TGTGCCAGCAGCCCCACTAGATCGAACACCGGGGAGCTGTTTTTT
CDR3: CASSPTRSNTGELFF

V: TRBV28
J: TRBJ2-1
size: NA
length: 13
D: TRBD1
DNA: TGTGCCAGCAGACTGGGACAGAACAATGAGCAGTTCTTC
CDR3: CASRLGQNNEQFF

V: TRBV18
J: TRBJ2-2
size: NA
length: 16
D: TRBD1
DNA: TGTGCCAGCTCATCGAGGGGGACAGGGTTTTCCGGGGAGCTGTTTTTT
CDR3: CASSSRGTGFSGELFF

V: TRBV11-3
J: TRBJ1-1
size: NA
length: 15
D: TRBD1
DNA: TGTGCCAGCAGCTATCGACAGGGGATGAACACTGAAGCTTTCTTT
CDR3: CASSYRQGMNTEAFF

V: TRBV18
J: TRBJ2-5
size: NA
length: 13
D: TRBD1
DNA: TGTGCCAGCTCACACAGGGGGATGGAGACCCAGTACTTC
CDR3: CASSHRGMETQYF

V: TRBV24-1
J: TRBJ2-2
size: NA
length: 18
D: TRBD2
DNA: TGTGCCACCAGTGATTTCCCCCCCGGGGAGGGCACGGCCGGGGAGCTGTTTTTT
CDR3: CATSDFPPGEGTAGELFF

V: TRBV11-2
J: TRBJ1-3
size: NA
length: 14
D: TRBD1
DNA: TGTGCCAGCAGCTTTGGGACAGGAGGAAACACCATATATTTT
CDR3: CASSFGTGGNTIYF

V: TRBV10-1
J: TRBJ1-4
size: NA
length: 14
D: NA
DNA: TGCGCCAGCAGTGCGGGGGGCGCAGGTGAAAAACTGTTTTTT
CDR3: CASSAGGAGEKLFF

V: TRBV18
J: TRBJ2-1
size: NA
length: 17
D: NA
DNA: TGTGCCAGCTCACCCACGATTCAGGGCGACTCCTACAATGAGCAGTTCTTC
CDR3: CASSPTIQGDSYNEQFF

V: TRBV24-1
J: TRBJ2-5
size: NA
length: 12
D: NA
DNA: TGTGCCACCAGTGATTTCAGGGAGACCCAGTACTTC
CDR3: CATSDFRETQYF

V: TRBV19
J: TRBJ2-7
size: NA
length: 14
D: TRBD2
DNA: TGTGCCAGTAGTCTCCTAGCGGGGACATACGAGCAGTACTTC
CDR3: CASSLLAGTYEQYF

V: TRBV3-1/TRBV3-2
J: TRBJ1-5
size: NA
length: 15
D: NA
DNA: TGTGCCAGCAGCCCTTCCCCAGGGGGCAATCAGCCCCAGCATTTT
CDR3: CASSPSPGGNQPQHF

V: TRBV4-3
J: TRBJ2-5
size: NA
length: 15
D: NA
DNA: TGCGCCAGCAGCCAAGAACCCTCCGGGCAAGAGACCCAGTACTTC
CDR3: CASSQEPSGQETQYF

V: TRBV4-3
J: TRBJ2-3
size: NA
length: 17
D: TRBD2
DNA: TGCGCCAGCAGCCAAGATCACGAGCGGGAGGCTAAAGATACGCAGTATTTT
CDR3: CASSQDHEREAKDTQYF

V: TRBV19
J: TRBJ1-6
size: NA
length: 17
D: TRBD1
DNA: TGTGCCAGTACTCCTTCCGGGACAGGGAGGAATAATTCACCCCTCCACTTT
CDR3: CASTPSGTGRNNSPLHF

V: TRBV7-3
J: TRBJ2-1
size: once
length: 15
D: TRBD2
DNA: TGTGCCAGCAGCGCCAGCGGGGGGACCTACAATGAGCAGTTCTTC
CDR3: CASSASGGTYNEQFF

V: TRBV4-1
J: TRBJ1-4
size: NA
length: 16
D: TRBD1
DNA: TGCGCCAGCGCCTGGACAGGGGCCTCTCTTAATGAAAAACTGTTTTTT
CDR3: CASAWTGASLNEKLFF

V: TRBV4-3
J: TRBJ2-1
size: NA
length: 17
D: TRBD2
DNA: TGCGCCAGCAGCCAAGATCGTAACCTAGCGGGCTACAATGAGCAGTTCTTC
CDR3: CASSQDRNLAGYNEQFF

V: TRBV5-1
J: TRBJ1-1
size: NA
length: 13
D: NA
DNA: TGCGCCAGCAGCTTTCGGGGGAACACTGAAGCTTTCTTT
CDR3: CASSFRGNTEAFF

V: TRBV28
J: TRBJ1-3
size: NA
length: 16
D: NA
DNA: TGTGCCAGCAGGCTCTCCATGGGCCCCTCTGGAAACACCATATATTTT
CDR3: CASRLSMGPSGNTIYF

V: TRBV5-1
J: TRBJ1-2
size: NA
length: 14
D: NA
DNA: TGCGCCAGCAGCCAACCAGGGAGGGACTATGGCTACACCTTC
CDR3: CASSQPGRDYGYTF

V: TRBV5-8
J: TRBJ1-1
size: NA
length: 12
D: NA
DNA: TGTGCCAGCAGCTTGGGTCGGAGGGAAGCTTTCTTT
CDR3: CASSLGRREAFF

V: TRBV10-3
J: TRBJ1-1
size: NA
length: 14
D: NA
DNA: TGTGCCATCAGTGAGTTCCAGGGGCCCCCCGAAGCTTTCTTT
CDR3: CAISEFQGPPEAFF

V: TRBV6-5
J: TRBJ2-1
size: few
length: 14
D: TRBD1
DNA: TGTGCCAGCAGTTACGATCAGGGGGCCAATGAGCAGTTCTTC
CDR3: CASSYDQGANEQFF

V: TRBV19
J: TRBJ1-2
size: NA
length: 15
D: TRBD1
DNA: TGTGCCAGTAGTTTCACAGGGGGCGCCGGCTATGGCTACACCTTC
CDR3: CASSFTGGAGYGYTF

V: TRBV9
J: TRBJ2-1
size: NA
length: 14
D: NA
DNA: TGTGCCAGCAGCGTGGCTAGCAGCTACAATGAGCAGTTCTTC
CDR3: CASSVASSYNEQFF

V: TRBV6-5
J: TRBJ1-1
size: NA
length: 13
D: TRBD1
DNA: TGTGCCAGCAGATCCACAGGGGCCCGTGAAGCTTTCTTT
CDR3: CASRSTGAREAFF

V: TRBV2
J: TRBJ1-3
size: NA
length: 15
D: TRBD1
DNA: TGTGCCAGCAGCTCACAGGGGGCCGCTGGAAACACCATATATTTT
CDR3: CASSSQGAAGNTIYF

V: TRBV6-5
J: TRBJ1-2
size: NA
length: 13
D: NA
DNA: TGTGCCAGCAGCGACGATAAGCGGGGTGGCTACACCTTC
CDR3: CASSDDKRGGYTF

V: TRBV27
J: TRBJ2-2
size: NA
length: 15
D: TRBD1
DNA: TGTGCCAGCAGTTTAGGACAGGGGCGCACCGGGGAGCTGTTTTTT
CDR3: CASSLGQGRTGELFF